The 24 T cell receptor beta chains below all came from one sample that was sequenced in a study of spatial heterogeneity in lung cancer. These receptors' antigens are unknown. Stated time point: sample taken at primary tumor resection. TCRdb itself ran the 5' RACE reads through MiXCR, one entry per CDR3 protein. The table has 15,000 to 20,000 distinct CDR3 sequences, roughly 5% seen once; the top ten hold around 10%. Regarding the study as a whole: The study found that expanded intratumoral alpha and beta TCR counts tracked tumor mutation counts.

Sequences were derived from lung tumor tissue, sampled at surgery. These receptors came from a female donor with early-stage non-small cell lung cancer.

This clonotype was observed many times. Little can be read into the size of this beta chain, an off-target read in a library designed for alpha chains. J is TRBJ2-2 and V is TRBV7-9; no firm D call. There are 12 residues in the CDR3. V gave up 5 bases and J gave up 7 bases, with 8 bases separating them. The germline V gene has CDR1 SEHNR and CDR2 FQNEAQ (reference sequence). The chain's CDR3 is CASSAHGGELFF. DNA of the CDR3: TGTGCCAGCAGCGCCCATGGCGGGGAGCTGTTTTTT.

Many counts were recorded for this clonotype. The library was designed around alpha chains, so this beta chain is a stray read whose abundance carries little weight. J is TRBJ2-5 and V is TRBV18; D is unresolved. This CDR3 contains 12 residues. Germline V lookup: CDR1 KGHSH, CDR2 LQKENI. The V end was cut by 1 base, the J end by 5 bases, with 5 bases between. Written as DNA, the CDR3 is TGTGCCAGCTCACCACGCTCTGAGACCCAGTACTTC. Protein: CASSPRSETQYF. The entire variable domain, with the rest obtained from reference TRBV18 and TRBJ2-5, is as follows: NAGVMQNPRHLVRRRGQEARLRCSPMKGHSHVYWYRQLPEEGLKFMVYLQKENIIDESGMPKERFSAEFPKEGPSILRIQQVVRGDSAAYFCASSPRSETQYFGPGTRLLVL.

At least ten counts were recorded for this clonotype. In a library made to pick up alpha chains, this beta chain is a stray read with a size that means little. The rearrangement uses TRBV10-2 and TRBJ2-1; no reliable D call. Trimming took 4 bases from V and 4 from J, leaving 8 bases between them. The germline CDR1 and CDR2 sequences are WSHSY and SAAADI. The CDR3 extends over 13 amino acids. The CDR3 nucleotides read TGCGCCAGCAGTGTACAGTATTACAATGAGCAGTTCTTC. Protein sequence: CASSVQYYNEQFF.

By its share, this clonotype is medium-sized (0.01 to 0.1%). For a library built for alpha chains, this beta chain is a stray read; little rests on its size. The chain employs TRBV20-1 and TRBJ2-7; 9 bases line up with TRBD2. Germline CDR1 DFQATT, CDR2 SNEGSKA (reference sequence). The CDR3 is 12 residues long. The trim removed 6 bases at V and 6 bases at J, leaving 6 bases unmatched. The CDR3 reads CSATLAGPEQYF. In DNA form, the CDR3 reads TGCAGTGCCACGCTAGCGGGACCCGAGCAGTACTTC.

This clonotype appeared many times. Within a library made for alpha chains, this beta chain is off target, and its count is uninformative. The CDR3 is CASSPGQNSYEQYF. As DNA, the CDR3 is TGTGCCAGCAGTCCGGGACAGAATTCCTACGAGCAGTACTTC. The chain is built from TRBV12-3 or TRBV12-4 and TRBJ2-7; 7 bases map to TRBD1. This CDR3 has 14 residues. V trimming: 5 bases; J trimming: 1 base; junction bases outside the gene matches: 5.

This clonotype was seen many times. This beta chain appears as a stray read in a library generated for alpha chains; its size is not informative. The CDR3 coding sequence is TGTGCCAGCAGTTTCGGGACAGGGACCGGGGCCAACGTCCTGACTTTC. Its translation is CASSFGTGTGANVLTF. V gene TRBV12-3 or TRBV12-4 combines with J gene TRBJ2-6; 9 bases agree with TRBD1. V was pared by 3 bases and J by 4 bases, with 4 bases of the junction left unmatched. This CDR3 has 16 amino acids.

This clonotype appeared a few times. This may stem from a read error, because a much larger clone lies one nucleotide away. A library made for alpha chains picked up this beta chain off target, so its size means little. This chain uses TRBV7-9 with TRBJ2-3, with TRBD2 matching 12 bases. The CDR3 extends over 16 amino acids. V shed 8 bases, J shed 2 bases, and the junction held 8 bases outside the gene matches. CDR1 and CDR2 from the germline V gene are SEHNR and FQNEAQ (reference sequence). The CDR3, as DNA: TGTGCCAGCGGCCCAGGACTAGCGGGATACACAGATACGCAGTATTTT. Its protein product is CASGPGLAGYTDTQYF.

This clonotype has at least ten counts. This beta chain is an unintended read in a library built for alpha chains; its size means little. V is TRBV24-1 and J is TRBJ2-1, with TRBD2 matching over 8 bases. CDR3 length: 14 amino acids. Germline V gives CDR1 KGHDR, CDR2 SFDVKD. With V trimmed by 3 bases and J by 7 bases, 4 bases remained unmatched. The CDR3 protein is CATSDLASGNEQFF. For the CDR3, the DNA is TGTGCCACCAGTGATCTGGCTAGCGGGAATGAGCAGTTCTTC.

This clonotype was detected many times. The library was prepared for alpha chains; this beta chain is a stray read, so its frequency means little. The CDR3 loop is CASSGGLAGDEQYF. The CDR3 DNA follows: TGTGCCAGCAGCGGGGGACTAGCGGGAGACGAGCAGTACTTC. This chain links TRBV7-3 with TRBJ2-7, with 14 bases matching TRBD2. This CDR3 contains 14 residues. Germline CDR1 reads SGHTA; CDR2 reads FQGTGA. V lost 5 bases, J lost 5 bases, and 2 bases stayed unmatched.

This clonotype was detected many times. The library was prepared for alpha chains; this beta chain is a stray read, so its frequency means little. This chain joins TRBV7-2 and TRBJ2-6; unclear D gene. CDR1 is SGHTA, CDR2 FQGNSA, per germline. This CDR3 is 16 amino acids long. V lost 0 bases and J lost 0, with 6 bases in between. The CDR3 loop is CASSLAADSGANVLTF. Written as DNA, the CDR3 is TGTGCCAGCAGCTTAGCGGCTGACTCTGGGGCCAACGTCCTGACTTTC.

The sample holds many counts of this clonotype. With the library built for alpha chains, this beta chain is off target and its frequency is not meaningful. CDR3 in DNA: TGTGCCAGCGCGCTCTCGGGCGGAACCTACAATGAGCAGTTCTTC. Protein sequence: CASALSGGTYNEQFF. The chain employs TRBV7-9 and TRBJ2-1; D ambiguous. This CDR3 region has 15 residues. Trimming cost V 8 bases and J 2 bases, with 16 bases left between them. Per germline, CDR1 SEHNR and CDR2 FQNEAQ (reference sequence).

This clonotype occurred many times. With the library built for alpha chains, this beta chain is off target and its frequency is not meaningful. The chain has TRBV28 and TRBJ2-5; 13 bases line up with TRBD2. Germline loops: CDR1 MDHEN, CDR2 SYDVKM. Trimming removed 7 bases from V and 1 base from J; junction bases left unmatched: 6. The CDR3 sequence is 16 residues long. The CDR3 loop is CASKMTSGRSQETQYF. Here the CDR3 DNA reads TGTGCCAGCAAAATGACTAGCGGGAGGTCCCAAGAGACCCAGTACTTC.

This clonotype was counted ten times or more. Because this beta chain is a stray read in a library intended to capture alpha chains, its abundance should not be given much weight. The chain joins TRBV4-1 to TRBJ2-5, with TRBD1 matching 7 bases. The germline CDR1 and CDR2 sequences are MGHRA and YSYEKL. After removal of 3 bases from V and 1 base from J, the junction contained 8 bases not matched to a gene. This CDR3 has 16 amino acids. The CDR3 nucleotides are TGCGCCAGCAGCCAGCACAGGGGCGAGGCCCAAGAGACCCAGTACTTC. It yields the protein CASSQHRGEAQETQYF.

This clonotype was found many times. This beta chain turned up in a library designed for alpha chains; as an off-target read, its abundance says little. The rearrangement uses TRBV20-1 and TRBJ2-5; 13 bases are a match to TRBD2. The CDR3 is 16 amino acids. Germline V CDR1 and CDR2: DFQATT, SNEGSKA (reference sequence). V lost 2 bases and J lost 2; bases outside the gene matches: 5. The CDR3 reads CSARRTSGSLQETQYF. In nucleotides, the CDR3 is TGCAGTGCTAGACGGACTAGCGGGAGTCTACAAGAGACCCAGTACTTC.

This clonotype has a count of ten or more. This beta chain is an off-target read within a library intended for alpha chains, so its frequency means little. The gene calls are TRBV2 and TRBJ1-5, with TRBD1 as a possible D gene (5 bases). CDR3 length: 14 amino acids. V lost 3 bases and J 3 bases, leaving 9 bases between the germline ends. CDR1 is SNHLY and CDR2 is FYNNEI in the germline V gene. The CDR3 here is CASSDRVYNQPQHF. The CDR3 DNA sequence: TGTGCCAGCAGTGACAGGGTGTACAATCAGCCCCAGCATTTT.

Within the sample, this clonotype is medium-sized (0.01 to 0.1%). Found in a library prepared for alpha chains, this beta chain is an off-target read, and its abundance has little meaning. The rearrangement joins TRBV6-5 to TRBJ2-3; D ambiguous. This CDR3 contains 14 residues. Trimming took 4 bases from V and 2 from J, leaving 10 bases between them. Germline values: CDR1 MNHEY, CDR2 SVGAGI. DNA of the CDR3: TGTGCCAGCAGTTCTGACGGTTACACAGATACGCAGTATTTT. This codes for CASSSDGYTDTQYF.

This clonotype was detected ten times or more. This beta chain came through as a stray read in a library set up for alpha chains, and its size says little. This rearrangement joins TRBV5-6 to TRBJ2-1; 8 bases map to TRBD2. CDR3 size: 17 residues. Per germline, CDR1 SGHDT and CDR2 YYEEEE. The V and J ends lost 0 bases and 5 bases, in that order; junction bases with no gene match: 10. The CDR3 here is CASSLVGRASLDNEQFF. CDR3 DNA: TGTGCCAGCAGCTTGGTCGGGAGGGCCTCCTTAGACAATGAGCAGTTCTTC.

About this clonotype: Found in a library prepared for alpha chains, this beta chain is an off-target read, and its abundance has little meaning. The chain employs TRBV9 and TRBJ2-3; D is unresolved. Germline V gene lookup returns CDR1 SGDLS and CDR2 YYNGEE. The CDR3 loop spans 16 amino acids. Trimming removed 0 bases at V and 2 bases at J, with 13 bases between. The CDR3 reads CASSVVPDQITDTQYF. The CDR3 DNA is TGTGCCAGCAGCGTAGTTCCCGACCAAATCACAGATACGCAGTATTTT.

This clonotype appeared a few times. The library was designed around alpha chains, so this beta chain is a stray read whose abundance carries little weight. The gene calls are TRBV15 and TRBJ2-3; D gene ambiguous. Germline V gene lookup returns CDR1 LNHNV and CDR2 YYDKDF (reference sequence). V was pared by 0 bases and J by 1 base, with 8 bases between. The CDR3 sequence is 15 residues long. CDR3 sequence (DNA): TGTGCCACCAGCAGAGACCCTCGTGGCACAGATACGCAGTATTTT. Translating gives CATSRDPRGTDTQYF.

By sample fraction, this clonotype is medium-sized. This beta chain is a stray sequence in a library constructed for alpha chains; its clone size is not meaningful. The chain is built from TRBV5-4 and TRBJ1-1, with no clear D. V lost 0 bases, J lost 0 bases, and 6 bases lay in between. The CDR3 consists of 14 residues. From germline, CDR1 is SGHNT and CDR2 YYREEE (reference sequence). The CDR3 nucleotides are TGTGCCAGCAGCTTGGAACACCTGAACACTGAAGCTTTCTTT. Encoded protein: CASSLEHLNTEAFF.

This clonotype appeared many times. Since it is a stray read in a library aimed at alpha chains, this beta chain has a size that is not meaningful. The chain recombines TRBV9 with TRBJ2-1; TRBD2 aligns across 7 bases. Germline trimming cut 0 bases from V and 2 bases from J; bases unmatched to any gene: 5. There are 16 residues in the CDR3. Per germline, CDR1 SGDLS and CDR2 YYNGEE. The DNA for the CDR3 is TGTGCCAGCAGCGTAGGAGGCGGGAGAGCCTACAATGAGCAGTTCTTC. Its protein product is CASSVGGGRAYNEQFF. The full variable domain, in which reference TRBV9 and TRBJ2-1 provide the parts outside the CDR3, is DSGVTQTPKHLITATGQRVTLRCSPRSGDLSVYWYQQSLDQGLQFLIQYYNGEERAKGNILERFSAQQFPDLHSELNLSSLELGDSALYFCASSVGGGRAYNEQFFGPGTRLTVL.

In its sample, this clonotype is medium-sized. This beta chain represents an off-target read in a library built for alpha chains; its size is of limited meaning. This chain links TRBV10-3 with TRBJ2-7; D gene ambiguous. The CDR3 extends over 14 amino acids. From germline, CDR1 is ENHRY and CDR2 SYGVKD. The germline V and J ends were trimmed by 7 bases and 3 bases, with 16 bases remaining between them. CDR3 sequence reads: CAITQSVGIYEQYF. The CDR3, as DNA: TGTGCCATCACCCAGTCGGTTGGAATCTACGAGCAGTACTTC.

To note about this clonotype: Being off target in a library aimed at alpha chains, this beta chain has a size of little meaning. This rearrangement joins TRBV7-2 to TRBJ1-5; D gene uncertain. Germline V gives CDR1 SGHTA, CDR2 FQGNSA. The germline V and J ends were trimmed by 1 base and 4 bases, with 11 bases remaining between them. The CDR3 is 15 amino acids. The CDR3 nucleotides are TGTGCCAGCAGCTTAGTCGGAGGGAAGAATCAGCCCCAGCATTTT. It specifies CASSLVGGKNQPQHF.

This clonotype has a count of ten or more. This beta chain is an unintended read in a library built for alpha chains; its size means little. The CDR3 loop is CASSRRGTYEQYF. CDR3 nucleotides: TGTGCCAGCAGCCGGAGGGGAACCTACGAGCAGTACTTC. The rearrangement links TRBV3-1 to TRBJ2-7, with D perhaps TRBD2 (6 bases). The germline V gene encodes CDR1 LGHDT and CDR2 YNNKEL (reference sequence). The CDR3 runs 13 residues. Trimming removed 4 bases at V and 2 bases at J, with 9 bases between.